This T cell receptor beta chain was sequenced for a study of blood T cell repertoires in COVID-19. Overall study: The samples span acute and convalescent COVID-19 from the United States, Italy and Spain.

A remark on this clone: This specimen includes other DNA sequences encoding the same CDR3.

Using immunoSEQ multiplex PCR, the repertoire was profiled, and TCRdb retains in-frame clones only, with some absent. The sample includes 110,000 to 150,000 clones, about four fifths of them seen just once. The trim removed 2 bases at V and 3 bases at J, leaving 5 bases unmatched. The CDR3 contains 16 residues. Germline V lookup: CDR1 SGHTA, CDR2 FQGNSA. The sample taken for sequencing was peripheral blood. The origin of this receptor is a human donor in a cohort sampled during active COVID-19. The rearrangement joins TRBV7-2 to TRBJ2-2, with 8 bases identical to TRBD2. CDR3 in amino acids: CASSLFAGGDTGELFF. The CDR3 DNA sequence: TGTGCCAGCAGCTTATTTGCGGGAGGAGACACCGGGGAGCTGTTTTTT.